This T cell receptor beta chain emerged from a study of T cells after yellow fever vaccination. CDR3 size: 12 residues. Looked up from germline, CDR1 is SGHNT and CDR2 is YYREEE (reference sequence). V was cut by 4 bases and J by 9 bases, with 11 bases left in between. This clonotype was seen a handful of times. Via MiXCR, TCRdb re-called the 5' RACE reads, giving one row per CDR3 protein. The sample lists hundreds of thousands of distinct CDR3 sequences, approximately 3.8% seen once, with 23% in the top ten. The source is a man between 18 and 35 years old who received the YFV17D yellow fever vaccine. The chain couples TRBV5-4 to TRBJ2-1; perhaps TRBD2 as D (6 bases). This specimen was PBMCs, taken on the day of the yellow fever booster vaccination. CDR3 DNA: TGTGCCAGCAGCCGCGGGACTTCTGAGCAGTTCTTC. It translates to CASSRGTSEQFF.